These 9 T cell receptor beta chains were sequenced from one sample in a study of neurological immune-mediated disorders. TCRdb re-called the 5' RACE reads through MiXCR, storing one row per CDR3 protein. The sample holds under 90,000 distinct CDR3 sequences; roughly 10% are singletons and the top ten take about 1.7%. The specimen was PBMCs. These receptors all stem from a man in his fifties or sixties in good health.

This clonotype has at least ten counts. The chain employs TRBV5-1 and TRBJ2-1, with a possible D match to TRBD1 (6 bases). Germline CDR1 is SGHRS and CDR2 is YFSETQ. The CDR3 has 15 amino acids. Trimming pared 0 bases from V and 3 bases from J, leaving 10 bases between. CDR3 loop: CASSLELGGYNEQFF. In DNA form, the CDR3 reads TGCGCCAGCAGCTTGGAGCTAGGGGGCTACAATGAGCAGTTCTTC. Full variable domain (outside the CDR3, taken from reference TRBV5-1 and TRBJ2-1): KAGVTQTPRYLIKTRGQQVTLSCSPISGHRSVSWYQQTPGQGLQFLFEYFSETQRNKGNFPGRFSGRQFSNSRSEMNVSTLELGDSALYLCASSLELGGYNEQFFGPGTRLTVL.

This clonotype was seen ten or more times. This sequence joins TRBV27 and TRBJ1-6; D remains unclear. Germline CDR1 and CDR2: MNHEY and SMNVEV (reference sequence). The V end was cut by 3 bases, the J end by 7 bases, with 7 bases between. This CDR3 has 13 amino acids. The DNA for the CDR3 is TGTGCCAGCAGTTTGAACCCCAATTCACCCCTCCACTTT. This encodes CASSLNPNSPLHF.

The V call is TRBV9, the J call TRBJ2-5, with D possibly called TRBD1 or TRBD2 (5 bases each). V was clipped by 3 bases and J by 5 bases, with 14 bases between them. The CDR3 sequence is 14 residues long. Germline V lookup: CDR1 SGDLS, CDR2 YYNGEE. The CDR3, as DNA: TGTGCCAGCAGCGCCCACCAGGGACGCGAGACCCAGTACTTC. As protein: CASSAHQGRETQYF.

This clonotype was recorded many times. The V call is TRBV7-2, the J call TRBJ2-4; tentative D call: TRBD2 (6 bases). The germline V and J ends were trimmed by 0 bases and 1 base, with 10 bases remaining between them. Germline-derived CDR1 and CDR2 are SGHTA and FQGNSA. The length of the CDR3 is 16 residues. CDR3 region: CASSLAAGKAKNIQYF. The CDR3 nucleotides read TGTGCCAGCAGCTTAGCCGCGGGGAAGGCCAAAAACATTCAGTACTTC. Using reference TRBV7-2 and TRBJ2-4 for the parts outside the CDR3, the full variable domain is GAGVSQSPSNKVTEKGKDVELRCDPISGHTALYWYRQSLGQGLEFLIYFQGNSAPDKSGLPSDRFSAERTGGSVSTLTIQRTQQEDSAVYLCASSLAAGKAKNIQYFGAGTRLSVL.

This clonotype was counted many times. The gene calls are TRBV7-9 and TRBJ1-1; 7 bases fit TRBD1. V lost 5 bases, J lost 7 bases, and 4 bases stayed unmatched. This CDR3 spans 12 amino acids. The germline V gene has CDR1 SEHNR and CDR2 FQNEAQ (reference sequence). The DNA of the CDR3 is TGTGCCAGCAGCGTAAGGGGGCTTGAAGCTTTCTTT. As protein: CASSVRGLEAFF.

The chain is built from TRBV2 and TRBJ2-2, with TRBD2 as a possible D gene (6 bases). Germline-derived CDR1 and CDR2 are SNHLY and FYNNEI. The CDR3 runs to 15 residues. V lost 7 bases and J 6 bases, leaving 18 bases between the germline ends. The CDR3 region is CASTPSGVLSGELFF. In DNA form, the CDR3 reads TGTGCCAGCACCCCCTCGGGGGTTCTCTCCGGGGAGCTGTTTTTT.

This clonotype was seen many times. The CDR3: CASSLEVGGYTF. Here the CDR3 DNA reads TGTGCCAGCAGCTTAGAAGTAGGGGGCTACACCTTC. The V and J genes are TRBV7-2 and TRBJ1-2; D uncertain. Germline lookup yields CDR1 SGHTA and CDR2 FQGNSA. The CDR3 is 12 residues long. Deletions cut 1 base from V and 8 bases from J, with 8 bases between.

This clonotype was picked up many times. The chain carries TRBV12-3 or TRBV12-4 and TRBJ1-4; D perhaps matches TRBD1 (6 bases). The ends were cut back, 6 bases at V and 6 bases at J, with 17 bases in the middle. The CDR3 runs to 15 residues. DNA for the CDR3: TGTGCCAGCAGGATACAGGGCGTTATCGATGAAAAACTGTTTTTT. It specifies CASRIQGVIDEKLFF.

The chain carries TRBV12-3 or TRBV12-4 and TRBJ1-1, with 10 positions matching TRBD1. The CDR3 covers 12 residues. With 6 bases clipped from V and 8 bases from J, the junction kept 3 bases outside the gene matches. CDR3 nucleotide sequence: TGTGCCAGCAGATGGACAGGGGGGGAAGCTTTCTTT. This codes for CASRWTGGEAFF.